Included here is one T cell receptor beta chain sequence, with context. The antigen is not known. Amplification from RNA transcripts yielded the TCR beta CDR3 regions. The library came from an HTBI-primed first-round RT-PCR and a second-round multiplex PCR. A single record per CDR3 protein comes from TCRdb applying MiXCR to the multiplex PCR reads. Seen here are 360,000 or so distinct CDR3 sequences, around 16% observed once, and the top ten hold 1.5% to 2%. Each donor who had ophthalmopathy showed moderate-to-severe activity, a CAS of ≥3, a NOSPECS of ≥4, and a duration under 3 months. PBMCs stemmed from 10 ml of fresh peripheral blood. Looked up from germline, CDR1 is SQVTM and CDR2 is ANQGSEA. The CDR3 sequence is 15 residues long. The V and J ends lost 0 bases and 1 base respectively, with 10 bases between them. This record comes from a study of Graves' ophthalmopathy and Graves' hyperthyroidism. The study, taken as a whole, reports: A 13-signature model separated ophthalmopathy from stable hyperthyroidism, reaching less than 90% sensitivity and 81.08% specificity cross-validated. The model's ophthalmopathy progression predictions had about 69% sensitivity and approximately 72% specificity.

This TCR was sampled from a woman between 18 and 30 years old with Graves' ophthalmopathy. The chain has TRBV29-1 and TRBJ1-3; TRBD1 might be the D (6 bases). Input material: peripheral blood. CDR3 nucleotide sequence: TGCAGCGTTGAAGAATTCAGGGGATCTGGAAACACCATATATTTT. Protein: CSVEEFRGSGNTIYF.